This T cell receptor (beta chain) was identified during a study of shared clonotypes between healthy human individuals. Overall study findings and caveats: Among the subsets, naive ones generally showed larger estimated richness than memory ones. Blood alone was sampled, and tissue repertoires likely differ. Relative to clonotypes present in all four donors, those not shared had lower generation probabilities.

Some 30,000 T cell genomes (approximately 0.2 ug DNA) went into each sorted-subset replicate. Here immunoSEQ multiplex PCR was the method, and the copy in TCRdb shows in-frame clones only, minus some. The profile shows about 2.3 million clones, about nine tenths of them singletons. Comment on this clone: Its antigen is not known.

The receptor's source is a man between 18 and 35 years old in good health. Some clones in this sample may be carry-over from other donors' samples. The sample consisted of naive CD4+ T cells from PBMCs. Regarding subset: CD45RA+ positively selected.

CDR3 coding DNA: TGTGCCAGTAGTACGAGCGGAACCTCACTCTACAATGAGCAGTTCTTC. Protein product: CASSTSGTSLYNEQFF. V gene TRBV19 combines with J gene TRBJ2-1; D might be TRBD2 (5 bases). Germline lookup yields CDR1 LNHDA and CDR2 SQIVND (reference sequence). This CDR3 comprises 16 residues. The V end lost 4 bases, the J end lost 3 bases, and 16 bases lay between the germline ends.